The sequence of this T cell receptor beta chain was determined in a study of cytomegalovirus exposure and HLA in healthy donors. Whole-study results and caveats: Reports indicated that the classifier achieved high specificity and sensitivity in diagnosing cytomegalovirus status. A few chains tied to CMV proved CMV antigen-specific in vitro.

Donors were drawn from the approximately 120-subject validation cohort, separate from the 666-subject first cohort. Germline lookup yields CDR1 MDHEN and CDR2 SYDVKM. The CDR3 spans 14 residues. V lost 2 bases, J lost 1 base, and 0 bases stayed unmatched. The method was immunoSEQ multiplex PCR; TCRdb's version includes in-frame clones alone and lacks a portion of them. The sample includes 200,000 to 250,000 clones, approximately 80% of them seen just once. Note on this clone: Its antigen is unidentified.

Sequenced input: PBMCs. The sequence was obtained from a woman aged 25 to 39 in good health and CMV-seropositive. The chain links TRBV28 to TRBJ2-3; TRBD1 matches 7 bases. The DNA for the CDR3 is TGTGCCAGCAGTTTACAGGGGGGCACAGATACGCAGTATTTT. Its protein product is CASSLQGGTDTQYF. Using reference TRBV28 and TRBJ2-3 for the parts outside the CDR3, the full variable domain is DVKVTQSSRYLVKRTGEKVFLECVQDMDHENMFWYRQDPGLGLRLIYFSYDVKMKEKGDIPEGYSVSREKKERFSLILESASTNQTSMYLCASSLQGGTDTQYFGPGTRLTVL.